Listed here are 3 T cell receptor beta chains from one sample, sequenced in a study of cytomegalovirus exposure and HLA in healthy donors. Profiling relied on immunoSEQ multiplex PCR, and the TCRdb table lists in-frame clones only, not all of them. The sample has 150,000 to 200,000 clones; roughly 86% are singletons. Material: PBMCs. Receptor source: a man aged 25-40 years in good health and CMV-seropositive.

The chain's CDR3 is CASSPASGGHEQYF. Here the CDR3 DNA reads TGTGCCAGCAGCCCGGCTAGCGGGGGCCACGAGCAGTACTTC. This sequence joins TRBV9 and TRBJ2-7; TRBD2 matches at 10 bases. Germline V gene sequence: CDR1 SGDLS, CDR2 YYNGEE. J was trimmed by 5 bases and V by 4 bases; bases with no gene match: 6. The CDR3 is 14 residues long.

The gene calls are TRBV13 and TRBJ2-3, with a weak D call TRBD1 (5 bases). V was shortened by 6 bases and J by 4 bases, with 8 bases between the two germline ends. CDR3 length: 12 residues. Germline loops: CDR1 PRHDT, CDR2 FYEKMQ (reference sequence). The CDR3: CASSSGSDTQYF. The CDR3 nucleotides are TGTGCCAGCAGTTCAGGGTCAGATACGCAGTATTTT.

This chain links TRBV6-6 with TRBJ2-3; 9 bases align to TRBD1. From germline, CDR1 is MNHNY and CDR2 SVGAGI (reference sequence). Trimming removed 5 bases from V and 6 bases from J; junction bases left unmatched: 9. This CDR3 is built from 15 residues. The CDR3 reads CASSPGQGSSDTQYF. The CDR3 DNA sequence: TGTGCCAGCAGTCCAGGACAGGGGAGTTCGGATACGCAGTATTTT.